This T cell receptor (beta chain) was identified during a study of memory CD4+ T cells and cytomegalovirus serostatus. The CDR3 extends over 15 amino acids. CDR1 is SGHTA, CDR2 FQGTGA, per germline. V was clipped by 4 bases and J by 4 bases; unmatched bases: 5. Single viable CD3+CD4+CD8-CD45RO+ cells were sorted as the memory CD4+ T cells. The data were produced by immunoSEQ multiplex PCR, yet TCRdb's version contains in-frame clones alone and is incomplete. The sample lists 40,000 to 55,000 clones; more than 70% were seen once. The rearrangement uses TRBV7-3 and TRBJ2-2; 8 bases are shared with TRBD2. Material: memory CD4+ T cells from blood. This clonotype was sampled from an adult in good health and CMV-seropositive. The CDR3 region has the DNA TGTGCCAGCAGCTCGGGGGGGCACATCACCGGGGAGCTGTTTTTT. Amino acids: CASSSGGHITGELFF.